The subject of this entry is one TCR beta chain. Its target is not known. The sample belongs to a study of cytomegalovirus exposure and HLA in healthy donors. Study-wide context: The same platform used for the roughly 650 first-cohort repertoires was also used for the 100 to 150 validation repertoires, as a later analysis reported. Study-level results: Cytomegalovirus status was reportedly diagnosed by the classifier with high specificity and sensitivity. Three CMV-associated chains were confirmed in vitro to be specific for CMV antigens.

This table comes from immunoSEQ multiplex PCR, and its TCRdb copy is limited to in-frame clones, with some not included. The sample has about 340,000 clones, roughly 85% seen once. The germline V gene has CDR1 MNHEY and CDR2 SVGAGI. Trimming at V came to 6 bases and at J to 4 bases, leaving 11 bases not matched to a gene. The CDR3 covers 15 residues. The rearrangement joins TRBV6-5 to TRBJ2-5, with TRBD2 identical over 7 bases. The source material was PBMCs. This sequence was found in a woman aged 18-35 years in good health and CMV-seronegative. Here the CDR3 reads CASSRWGEGPETQYF. CDR3 in DNA: TGTGCCAGCAGCCGTTGGGGGGAGGGCCCAGAGACCCAGTACTTC.